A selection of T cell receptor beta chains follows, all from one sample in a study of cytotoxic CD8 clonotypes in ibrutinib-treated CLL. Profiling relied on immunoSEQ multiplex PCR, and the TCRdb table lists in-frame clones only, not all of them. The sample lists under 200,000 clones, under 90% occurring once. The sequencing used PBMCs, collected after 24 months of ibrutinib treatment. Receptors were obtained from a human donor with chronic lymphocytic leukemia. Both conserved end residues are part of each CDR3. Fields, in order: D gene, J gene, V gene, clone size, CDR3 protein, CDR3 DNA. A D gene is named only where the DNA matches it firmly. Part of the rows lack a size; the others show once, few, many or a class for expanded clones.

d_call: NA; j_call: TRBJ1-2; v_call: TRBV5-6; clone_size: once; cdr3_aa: CASSFEGLPNYGYTF; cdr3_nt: TGTGCCAGCAGCTTTGAGGGTCTCCCTAACTATGGCTACACCTTC
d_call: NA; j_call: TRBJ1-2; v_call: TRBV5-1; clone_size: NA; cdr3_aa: CASSGQFRVGNYGYTF; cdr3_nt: TGCGCCAGCAGCGGACAGTTCAGGGTAGGGAACTATGGCTACACCTTC
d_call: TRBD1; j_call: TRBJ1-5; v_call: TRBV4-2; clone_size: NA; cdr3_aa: CASSQDGGQGRWQPQHF; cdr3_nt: TGTGCCAGCAGCCAAGATGGGGGACAGGGGAGGTGGCAGCCCCAGCATTTT
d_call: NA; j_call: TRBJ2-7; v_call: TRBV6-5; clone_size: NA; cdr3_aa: CASSPLRGAYEQYF; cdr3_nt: TGTGCCAGCAGTCCTTTGCGGGGTGCCTACGAGCAGTACTTC
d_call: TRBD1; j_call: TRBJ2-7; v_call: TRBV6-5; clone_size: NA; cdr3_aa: CASIQGAGQTYEQYF; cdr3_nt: TGTGCCAGCATCCAGGGGGCGGGACAGACCTACGAGCAGTACTTC
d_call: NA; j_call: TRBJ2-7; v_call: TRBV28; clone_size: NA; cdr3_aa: CASSLPVHRISYEQYF; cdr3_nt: TGTGCCAGCAGTTTACCCGTCCACAGGATTTCCTACGAGCAGTACTTC
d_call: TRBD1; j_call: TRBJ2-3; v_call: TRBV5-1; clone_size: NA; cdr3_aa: CASSLGWGTGVDTQYF; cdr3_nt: TGCGCCAGCAGCTTGGGGTGGGGCACAGGGGTAGATACGCAGTATTTT
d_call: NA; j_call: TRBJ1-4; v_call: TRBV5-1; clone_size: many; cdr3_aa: CASSRGDSRGSEKLFF; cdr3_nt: TGCGCCAGCAGCCGTGGTGATTCCAGGGGCAGTGAAAAACTGTTTTTT
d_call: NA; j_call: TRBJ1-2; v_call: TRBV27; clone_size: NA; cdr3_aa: CASSYKGRGNYGYTF; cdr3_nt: TGTGCCAGCAGTTACAAAGGCAGGGGTAACTATGGCTACACCTTC
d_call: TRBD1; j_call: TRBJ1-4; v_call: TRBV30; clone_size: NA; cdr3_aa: CAWNRDRGREKLFF; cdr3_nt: TGTGCCTGGAACAGGGACAGGGGGCGGGAAAAACTGTTTTTT
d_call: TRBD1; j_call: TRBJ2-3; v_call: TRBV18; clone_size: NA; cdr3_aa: CASSPGQGGTDTQYF; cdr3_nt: TGTGCCAGCTCACCGGGACAGGGGGGCACAGATACGCAGTATTTT
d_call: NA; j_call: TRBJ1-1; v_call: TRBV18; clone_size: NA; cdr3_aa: CASSPGVNTEAFF; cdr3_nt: TGTGCCAGCTCACCTGGGGTGAACACTGAAGCTTTCTTT
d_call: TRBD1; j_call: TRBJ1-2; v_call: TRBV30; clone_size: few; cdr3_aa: CAWRIWTGDYGYTF; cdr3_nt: TGTGCCTGGAGAATATGGACAGGGGACTATGGCTACACCTTC
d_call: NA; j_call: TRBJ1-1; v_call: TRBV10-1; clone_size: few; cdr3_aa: CASSAVSGRSEAFF; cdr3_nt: TGCGCCAGCAGTGCCGTCTCCGGGAGGTCTGAAGCTTTCTTT
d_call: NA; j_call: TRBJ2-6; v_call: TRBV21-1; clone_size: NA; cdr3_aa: CASSKEGFSGANVLTF; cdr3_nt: TGTGCCAGCAGCAAAGAGGGCTTCTCTGGGGCCAACGTCCTGACTTTC
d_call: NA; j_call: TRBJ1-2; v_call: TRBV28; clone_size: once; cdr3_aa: CVSSPLFYGYTF; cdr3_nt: TGTGTCAGCAGTCCCCTTTTCTATGGCTACACCTTC
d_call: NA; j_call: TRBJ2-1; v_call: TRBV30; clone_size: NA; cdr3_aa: CAWSVRGNEQFF; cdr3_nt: TGTGCCTGGAGTGTACGGGGGAATGAGCAGTTCTTC
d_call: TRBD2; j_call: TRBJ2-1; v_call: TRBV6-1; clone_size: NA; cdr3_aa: CASSGTSGGSGEQFF; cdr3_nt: TGTGCCAGCAGTGGGACTAGCGGGGGGTCGGGAGAGCAGTTCTTC
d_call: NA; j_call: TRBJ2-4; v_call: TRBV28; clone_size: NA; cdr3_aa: CASIPKGVGVQYF; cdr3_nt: TGTGCCAGCATCCCTAAGGGCGTTGGGGTTCAGTACTTC
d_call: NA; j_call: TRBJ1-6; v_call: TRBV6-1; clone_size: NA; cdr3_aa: CASSEIRGESPLHF; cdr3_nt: TGTGCCAGCAGTGAAATCAGGGGAGAATCACCCCTCCACTTT
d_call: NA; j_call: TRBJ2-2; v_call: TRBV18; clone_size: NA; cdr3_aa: CASSPYQSTGELFF; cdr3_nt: TGTGCCAGCTCACCATACCAATCCACCGGGGAGCTGTTTTTT
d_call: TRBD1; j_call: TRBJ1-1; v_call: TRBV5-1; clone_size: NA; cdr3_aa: CASSLGDRQGPRPF; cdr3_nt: TGCGCCAGCAGCTTGGGGGACCGACAGGGACCGCGGCCCTTT
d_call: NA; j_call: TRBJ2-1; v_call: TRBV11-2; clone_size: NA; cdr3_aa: CASSPYRDFEQFF; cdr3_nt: TGTGCCAGCAGCCCGTATAGGGACTTTGAGCAGTTCTTC
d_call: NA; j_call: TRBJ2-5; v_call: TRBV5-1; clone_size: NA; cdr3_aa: CASSRDLGETQYF; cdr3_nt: TGCGCCAGCAGCCGGGACCTCGGGGAGACCCAGTACTTC
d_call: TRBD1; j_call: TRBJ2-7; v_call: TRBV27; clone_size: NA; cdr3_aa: CASSRKALDRAEYF; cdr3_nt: TGTGCCAGCAGCCGGAAAGCGTTGGACAGGGCGGAGTACTTC
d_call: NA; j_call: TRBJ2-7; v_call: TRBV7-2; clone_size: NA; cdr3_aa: CASSLGRNTYEQYF; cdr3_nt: TGTGCCAGCAGCTTGGGACGGAACACCTACGAGCAGTACTTC
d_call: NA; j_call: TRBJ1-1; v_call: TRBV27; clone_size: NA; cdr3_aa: CASNSPSRLNTEAFF; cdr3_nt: TGTGCCAGCAACTCCCCGTCCCGATTGAACACTGAAGCTTTCTTT
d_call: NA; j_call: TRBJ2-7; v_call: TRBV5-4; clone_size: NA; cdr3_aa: CASSLPVSEQYF; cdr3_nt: TGTGCCAGCAGCCTACCAGTCAGCGAGCAGTACTTC
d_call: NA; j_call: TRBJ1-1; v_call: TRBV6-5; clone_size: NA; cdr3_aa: CASRRQSNTEAFF; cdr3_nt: TGTGCCAGCAGACGACAGTCGAACACTGAAGCTTTCTTT
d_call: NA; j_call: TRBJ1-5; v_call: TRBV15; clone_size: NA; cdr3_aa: CATTRHQPQHF; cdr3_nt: TGTGCCACCACCCGGCATCAGCCCCAGCATTTT
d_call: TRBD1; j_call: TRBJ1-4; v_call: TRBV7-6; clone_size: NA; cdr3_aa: CASSHTVNTGVREKLFF; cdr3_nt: TGTGCCAGCAGCCATACCGTTAACACAGGGGTGAGAGAAAAACTGTTTTTT
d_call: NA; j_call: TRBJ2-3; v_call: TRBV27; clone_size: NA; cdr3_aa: CASSLFGPGDTQYF; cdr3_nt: TGTGCCAGCAGTTTATTCGGACCGGGGGATACGCAGTATTTT
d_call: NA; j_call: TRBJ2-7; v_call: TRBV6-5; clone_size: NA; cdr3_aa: CASSATVSYEQYF; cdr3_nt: TGTGCCAGCAGCGCTACAGTGTCCTACGAGCAGTACTTC
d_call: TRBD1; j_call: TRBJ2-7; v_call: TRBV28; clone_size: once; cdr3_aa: CASSPSRQGLNEQYF; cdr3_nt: TGTGCCAGCAGTCCATCTAGACAGGGGCTCAACGAGCAGTACTTC
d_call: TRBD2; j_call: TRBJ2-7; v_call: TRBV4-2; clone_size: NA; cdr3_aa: CASSRTNGLAGNYEQYF; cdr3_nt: TGTGCCAGCAGCCGGACAAATGGACTAGCGGGAAACTACGAGCAGTACTTC
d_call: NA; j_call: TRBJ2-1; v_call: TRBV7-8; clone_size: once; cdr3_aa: CASSSGGARNEQFF; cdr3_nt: TGTGCCAGCAGCTCAGGGGGGGCCAGGAATGAGCAGTTCTTC
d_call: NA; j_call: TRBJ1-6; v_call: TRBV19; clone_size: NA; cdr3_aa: CASSMVGADSPLHF; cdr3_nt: TGTGCCAGTAGTATGGTAGGGGCTGATTCACCCCTCCACTTT
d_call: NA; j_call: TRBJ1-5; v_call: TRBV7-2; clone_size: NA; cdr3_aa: CASSSRGNQPQHF; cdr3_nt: TGTGCCAGCAGCTCCAGAGGGAATCAGCCCCAGCATTTT
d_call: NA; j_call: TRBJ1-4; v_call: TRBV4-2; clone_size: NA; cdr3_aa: CASSQGATQFNEKLFF; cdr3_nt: TGTGCCAGCAGCCAAGGAGCTACGCAATTTAATGAAAAACTGTTTTTT
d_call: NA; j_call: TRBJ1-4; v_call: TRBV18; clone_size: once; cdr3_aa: CASSSRAIATNEKLFF; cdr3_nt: TGTGCCAGCTCAAGCAGGGCCATTGCAACTAATGAAAAACTGTTTTTT
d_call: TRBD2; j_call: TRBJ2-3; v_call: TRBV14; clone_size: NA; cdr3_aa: CASTMGLAQDTQYF; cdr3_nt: TGTGCCAGCACTATGGGACTAGCGCAGGATACGCAGTATTTT
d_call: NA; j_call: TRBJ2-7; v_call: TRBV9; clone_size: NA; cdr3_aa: CASSVGWGNRPYEQYF; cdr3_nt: TGTGCCAGCAGCGTAGGTTGGGGGAATCGACCCTACGAGCAGTACTTC
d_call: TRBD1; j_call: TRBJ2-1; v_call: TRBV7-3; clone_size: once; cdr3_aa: CASSRTLPGQGGKEQFF; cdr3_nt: TGTGCCAGCAGTCGAACATTACCGGGACAGGGGGGTAAGGAGCAGTTCTTC
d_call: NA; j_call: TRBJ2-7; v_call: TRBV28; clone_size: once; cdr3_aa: CASSFQRYEQYF; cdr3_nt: TGTGCCAGCAGTTTCCAGCGTTACGAGCAGTACTTC
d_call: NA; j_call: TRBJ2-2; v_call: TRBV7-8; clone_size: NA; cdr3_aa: CASSLFASSKSGTGELFF; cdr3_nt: TGTGCCAGCAGCTTATTTGCCAGTTCAAAATCAGGCACCGGGGAGCTGTTTTTT
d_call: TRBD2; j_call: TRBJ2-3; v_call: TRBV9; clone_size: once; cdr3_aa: CASAPSGIITDTQYF; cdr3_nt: TGTGCCAGCGCGCCGAGCGGGATAATCACAGATACGCAGTATTTT
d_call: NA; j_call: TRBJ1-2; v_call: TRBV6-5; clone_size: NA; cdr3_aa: CASSYSSPRGYTF; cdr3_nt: TGTGCCAGCAGTTACTCGAGTCCCAGGGGCTACACCTTC
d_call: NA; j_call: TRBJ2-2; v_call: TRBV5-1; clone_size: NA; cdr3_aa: CASSLVWNTGELFF; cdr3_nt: TGCGCCAGCAGCTTGGTTTGGAACACCGGGGAGCTGTTTTTT
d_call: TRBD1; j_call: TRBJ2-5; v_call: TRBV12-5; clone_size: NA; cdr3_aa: CASGFARQGNPYQETQYF; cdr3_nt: TGTGCTAGTGGTTTCGCTCGACAGGGGAATCCGTACCAAGAGACCCAGTACTTC
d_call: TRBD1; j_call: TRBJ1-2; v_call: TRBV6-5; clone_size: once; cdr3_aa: CASGYRGYNYGYTF; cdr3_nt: TGTGCCAGCGGGTACAGGGGGTATAACTATGGCTACACCTTC